The 22 T cell receptor beta chains below were found in one sample sequenced in a study of T cell responses to AZD1222 COVID-19 vaccine (dated by TCRdb to the early 2020s). Reading the label with the study, this specimen's time point is: baseline before first vaccination. The receptor library was made with the immunoSEQ multiplex PCR assay. In its TCRdb copy, this immuneACCESS table keeps in-frame sequences only and misses some clones. Where compared with another copy, unresolved V genes explain less than half of these, and the others have no known cause. The sample table lists 99,000 or so clones, 70% to 90% of them with a count of one. Less than 9.5% of the sample rests with the top ten. Specimen: peripheral blood, collected on day 0 of AZD1222 vaccination. Every receptor here comes from an adult in good health.

This sequence joins TRBV7-3 and TRBJ1-1, with D tentatively TRBD1 (5 bases). The CDR3 consists of 15 residues. Trimming removed 1 base from V and 0 bases from J, with 9 bases in between. Germline V gene sequence: CDR1 SGHTA, CDR2 FQGTGA. The CDR3 bases are TGTGCCAGCAGCTTAATTGGGGGAATGAACACTGAAGCTTTCTTT. Its protein is CASSLIGGMNTEAFF. The full variable domain, completed using reference TRBV7-3 and TRBJ1-1, is GAGVSQTPSNKVTEKGKYVELRCDPISGHTALYWYRQSLGQGPEFLIYFQGTGAADDSGLPNDRFFAVRPEGSVSTLKIQRTERGDSAVYLCASSLIGGMNTEAFFGQGTRLTVV.

This rearrangement joins TRBV2 to TRBJ1-2; TRBD1 agrees at 9 bases. Trimming took 6 bases from V and 6 from J; bases not matched to a gene: 8. The V gene's germline CDR1 is SNHLY and CDR2 FYNNEI. The CDR3 runs 14 residues. CDR3 region: CASSSQGQGHGYTF. The CDR3 DNA follows: TGTGCCAGCAGCTCTCAAGGACAGGGGCATGGCTACACCTTC.

The chain carries TRBV7-2 and TRBJ2-7, with TRBD1 matching 8 bases. V was clipped by 5 bases and J by 4 bases; unmatched bases: 7. The CDR3 length is 14 residues. Germline CDR1 and CDR2: SGHTA and FQGNSA. This CDR3 reads CASSPGTGQYEQYF. For the CDR3, the DNA is TGTGCCAGCAGCCCCGGGACAGGACAGTACGAGCAGTACTTC.

The J gene is TRBJ2-1, the V gene TRBV10-3, with TRBD2 matching 12 bases. Germline V gene lookup returns CDR1 ENHRY and CDR2 SYGVKD. CDR3 length: 16 amino acids. Trimming cost V 3 bases and J 10 bases; bases outside gene matches: 10. The CDR3 is CAISEGPRLAGAEQFF. CDR3 nucleotides: TGTGCCATCAGTGAAGGTCCCCGACTAGCGGGAGCCGAGCAGTTCTTC.

J is TRBJ1-5 and V is TRBV18; perhaps TRBD1 as D (5 bases). Trimming cost V 6 bases and J 4 bases, with 10 bases left between them. CDR1 is KGHSH, CDR2 LQKENI, per germline. The CDR3 extends over 13 amino acids. The CDR3 nucleotides read TGTGCCAGCTCGACTCAGGGTAATCAGCCCCAGCATTTT. Its protein is CASSTQGNQPQHF. Full variable domain (outside the CDR3, taken from reference TRBV18 and TRBJ1-5): NAGVMQNPRHLVRRRGQEARLRCSPMKGHSHVYWYRQLPEEGLKFMVYLQKENIIDESGMPKERFSAEFPKEGPSILRIQQVVRGDSAAYFCASSTQGNQPQHFGDGTRLSIL.

The rearrangement joins TRBV3-1 (or the pseudogene TRBV3-2) to TRBJ1-5; 9 nucleotides align to TRBD1. Germline CDR1 LGHDT, CDR2 YNNKEL (reference sequence). The CDR3 consists of 14 residues. Unmatched junction bases numbered 4, after V lost 4 bases and J lost 6 bases. The CDR3 DNA reads TGTGCCAGCAGCCCGGGGACAGGGCGTCAGCCCCAGCATTTT. As protein: CASSPGTGRQPQHF.

The chain combines TRBV6-1 with TRBJ2-7; no firm D call. This CDR3 has 13 amino acids. Deletions cut 2 bases from V and 8 bases from J, with 13 bases between. CDR1 and CDR2 (germline): MNHNS, SASEGT. The CDR3 DNA follows: TGTGCCAGCAGTGAACCCAATACTAACCAGCAGTACTTC. Protein: CASSEPNTNQQYF.

This rearrangement joins TRBV19 to TRBJ1-5, with 11 bases lining up with TRBD1. This CDR3 has 13 residues. Germline lookup yields CDR1 LNHDA and CDR2 SQIVND (reference sequence). Germline trimming cut 5 bases from V and 10 bases from J; bases unmatched to any gene: 4. CDR3 loop: CASSWDRGNPQHF. The DNA for the CDR3 is TGTGCCAGTAGTTGGGACAGGGGGAATCCCCAGCATTTT.

This clone was recorded once. The chain couples TRBV29-1 to TRBJ1-1, with a tentative D call TRBD1 (6 bases). With 4 bases removed from V and 7 bases from J, the gap between germline ends came to 16 bases. Germline lookup yields CDR1 SQVTM and CDR2 ANQGSEA. The CDR3 runs 13 residues. CDR3 DNA: TGCAGCGTTGTTCGGACAGCGGCCTTTGAAGCTTTCTTT. This gives the protein CSVVRTAAFEAFF.

The rearrangement uses TRBV30 and TRBJ1-4, with a possible D match to TRBD1 (5 bases). CDR1 is GTSNPN, CDR2 SVGIG, per germline (reference sequence). The CDR3 runs 12 residues. V lost 4 bases, J lost 11 bases, and 14 bases lay in between. CDR3 sequence reads: CAWTRDTGKLFF. CDR3 nucleotides: TGTGCCTGGACCAGGGATACGGGGAAACTGTTTTTT.

CDR3 DNA: TGTGCCTGCAACTCGGGGGAAGGTAATTCACCCCTCCACTTT. It yields the protein CACNSGEGNSPLHF. The chain has TRBV3-1 (or the pseudogene TRBV3-2) and TRBJ1-6; tentative D call: TRBD1 (5 bases). The CDR3 totals 14 residues. With 11 bases removed from V and 6 bases from J, the gap between germline ends came to 17 bases. Germline V gives CDR1 LGHDT, CDR2 YNNKEL (reference sequence).

The chain combines TRBV6-5 with TRBJ1-6; D is perhaps TRBD1 (5 bases). This CDR3 is 14 amino acids long. The germline gives CDR1 MNHEY, CDR2 SVGAGI. Trimming took off 4 bases at V and 8 bases at J, with 12 bases between the two ends. The CDR3 reads CASSWGYSYSPLHF. The CDR3 DNA reads as TGTGCCAGCAGTTGGGGCTATTCCTATTCACCCCTCCACTTT.

The rearrangement uses TRBV29-1 and TRBJ2-5; either TRBD1 or TRBD2 may supply D (5 bases each). The V gene lost 4 bases and the J gene lost 1 base, with 13 bases spanning the gap. This CDR3 contains 14 residues. Germline CDR1 and CDR2: SQVTM and ANQGSEA. The CDR3 bases are TGCAGCGTTGTTGGGGGAGTGGGCCAAGAGACCCAGTACTTC. Amino acid sequence: CSVVGGVGQETQYF.

The chain uses TRBV7-9 and TRBJ1-3, with 7 bases lining up with TRBD1. In germline, CDR1 is SEHNR, CDR2 FQNEAQ (reference sequence). This CDR3 region has 16 residues. The V segment lost 5 bases and the J segment 1 base; nucleotides outside the gene matches: 8. The CDR3 protein is CASSARDRVSGNTIYF. The CDR3 nucleotides read TGTGCCAGCAGCGCCCGGGACAGAGTATCTGGAAACACCATATATTTT.

The chain recombines TRBV21-1 with TRBJ1-4; the D call in the table, TRBD1, was not verified against the DNA. TRBV21-1 is noted as a pseudogene. There are 14 residues in the CDR3. In DNA form, the CDR3 reads TGTGCCAGCGATTACAGGGCCGCCGGTGAAAAACTGTTTTTT. Its protein product is CASDYRAAGEKLFF.

The CDR3 region is CASSTQRTGNQPQHF. Here the CDR3 DNA reads TGTGCCAGCAGCACCCAAAGGACAGGCAATCAGCCCCAGCATTTT. This rearrangement joins TRBV7-2 to TRBJ1-5; perhaps TRBD1 as D (6 bases). The germline V gene has CDR1 SGHTA and CDR2 FQGNSA. V lost 5 bases, J lost 2 bases, and 13 bases lay in between. CDR3 length: 15 amino acids.

This clone was counted once. The chain joins TRBV6-5 to TRBJ2-3; the D gene could be TRBD1 or TRBD2 (5 bases each). The CDR3 sequence is 16 residues long. Trimming pared 0 bases from V and 2 bases from J, leaving 12 bases between. Germline lookup yields CDR1 MNHEY and CDR2 SVGAGI. The CDR3 bases are TGTGCCAGCAGTTACTCAAGTGGGACGGTCACAGATACGCAGTATTTT. Residues: CASSYSSGTVTDTQYF.

CDR3 amino acids: CASARDRSTDTQYF. The CDR3 nucleotides read TGTGCTAGTGCCCGGGACAGAAGCACAGATACGCAGTATTTT. The chain couples TRBV12-5 to TRBJ2-3, with 7 bases matching TRBD1. CDR3 length: 14 residues. With V trimmed by 7 bases and J by 0 bases, 4 bases remained unmatched. Looked up from germline, CDR1 is LGHNT and CDR2 is FRNRAP.

The J gene is TRBJ2-7, the V gene TRBV7-3; D gene ambiguous. V was trimmed by 1 base and J by 6 bases, leaving 10 bases between them. Germline lookup yields CDR1 SGHTA and CDR2 FQGTGA. The CDR3 has 13 amino acids. This chain's CDR3 is CASSLITGGEQYF. CDR3 in DNA: TGTGCCAGCAGCTTAATCACCGGCGGCGAGCAGTACTTC.

The rearrangement links TRBV30 to TRBJ2-2, with D perhaps matching TRBD2 (6 bases). Germline V gene sequence: CDR1 GTSNPN, CDR2 SVGIG (reference sequence). The CDR3 is 16 amino acids. The V end lost 0 bases, the J end lost 7 bases, and 18 bases lay between the germline ends. CDR3 sequence reads: CAWSVRRRGGSGELFF. CDR3 in DNA: TGTGCCTGGAGTGTACGGCGAAGGGGAGGTAGCGGGGAGCTGTTTTTT. The whole variable domain, remainder taken from reference TRBV30 and TRBJ2-2, is SQTIHQWPATLVQPVGSPLSLECTVEGTSNPNLYWYRQAAGRGLQLLFYSVGIGQISSEVPQNLSASRPQDRQFILSSKKLLLSDSGFYLCAWSVRRRGGSGELFFGEGSRLTVL.

This chain links TRBV9 with TRBJ2-7, with 7 bases that match TRBD2. Germline CDR1 reads SGDLS; CDR2 reads YYNGEE. The J segment lost 7 bases and the V segment lost 4 bases, leaving 8 bases of the junction unmatched. The CDR3 runs to 13 residues. CDR3 loop: CASSPREVGEQYF. In nucleotides, the CDR3 is TGTGCCAGCAGCCCCCGGGAGGTAGGAGAGCAGTACTTC.

The rearrangement uses TRBV5-1 and TRBJ2-2, with D unresolved. CDR1 SGHRS and CDR2 YFSETQ come from the germline V gene. The ends were cut back, 4 bases at V and 5 bases at J, with 18 bases in the middle. The CDR3 loop spans 16 amino acids. The CDR3 bases are TGCGCCAGCAGCGCGATATCCGGGCCAAATACCGGGGAGCTGTTTTTT. Translation: CASSAISGPNTGELFF.